This T cell receptor beta chain was recorded in a study of T-cell reconstitution after alpha-beta-depleted transplantation in children. V lost 0 bases and J 9 bases, leaving 18 bases between the germline ends. From germline, CDR1 is DFQATT and CDR2 SNEGSKA (reference sequence). The CDR3 has 16 amino acids. Using unique molecular identifiers, the investigators prepared the TCRbeta library. TCRdb re-derived calls from the PCR reads in MiXCR, one entry per CDR3 protein. The table has some 530,000 distinct CDR3 sequences, about 12% seen once; the top ten hold 5% to 6%. This receptor was identified in a human donor who donated a stem cell graft to a child with combined immunodeficiency. The source material was PBMCs from the stem cell graft donor, sampled from the stem cell graft. This chain connects TRBV20-1 to TRBJ1-6; no clear D. The CDR3 loop reads CSARDEGKGLTSPLHF. The CDR3 DNA reads TGCAGTGCTAGAGATGAGGGAAAAGGGCTTACTTCACCCCTCCACTTT.